This T cell receptor beta chain was captured by sequencing in a study of T cells after posttransplantation cyclophosphamide. Whole-study results and caveats: TRB clonality was highly associated with recipient CMV seropositivity and reactivation.

This table comes from immunoSEQ multiplex PCR, and its TCRdb copy is limited to in-frame clones, with some not included. The data hold around 22,000 clones, with around 85% observed a single time. A marrow graft followed busulfan-fludarabine conditioning, with cyclophosphamide on days +3 and +4. About this clone itself: Its target is unknown.

Per the germline V gene, CDR1 is SGHVS and CDR2 is FQNEAQ. V was clipped by 5 bases and J by 5 bases; unmatched bases: 21. The CDR3 is made up of 20 amino acids. The receptor's source is a female patient between 30 and 39 years old who received an allogeneic stem cell transplant from an unrelated donor, was CMV-positive, and had no GVHD. Some T cells could come from the graft donor. Sequencing was performed on PBMCs, taken after allogeneic stem cell transplant with posttransplant cyclophosphamide. This sequence joins TRBV7-8 and TRBJ2-1, with TRBD2 matching 10 bases. CDR3: CASSHRVGLAGAALNNEQFF. Here the CDR3 DNA reads TGTGCCAGCAGCCACCGGGTAGGTCTAGCGGGGGCCGCCCTAAACAATGAGCAGTTCTTC. Drawing the rest from reference TRBV7-8 and TRBJ2-1, the complete variable domain is GAGVSQSPRYKVAKRGQDVALRCDPISGHVSLFWYQQALGQGPEFLTYFQNEAQLDKSGLPSDRFFAERPEGSVSTLKIQRTQQEDSAVYLCASSHRVGLAGAALNNEQFFGPGTRLTVL.